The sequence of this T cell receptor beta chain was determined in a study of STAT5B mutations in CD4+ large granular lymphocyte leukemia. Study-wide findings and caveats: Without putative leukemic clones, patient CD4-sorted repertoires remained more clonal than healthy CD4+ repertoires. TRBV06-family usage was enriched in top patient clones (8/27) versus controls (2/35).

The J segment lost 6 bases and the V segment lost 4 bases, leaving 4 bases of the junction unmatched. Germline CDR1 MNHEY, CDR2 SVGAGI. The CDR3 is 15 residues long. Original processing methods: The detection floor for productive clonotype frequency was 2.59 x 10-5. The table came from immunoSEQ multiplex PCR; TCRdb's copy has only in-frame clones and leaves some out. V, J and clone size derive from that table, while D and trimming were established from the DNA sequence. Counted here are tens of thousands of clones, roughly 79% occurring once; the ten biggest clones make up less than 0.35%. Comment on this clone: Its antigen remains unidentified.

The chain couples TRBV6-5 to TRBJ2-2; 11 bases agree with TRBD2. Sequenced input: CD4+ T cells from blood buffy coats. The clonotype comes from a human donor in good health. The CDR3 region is CASSFILAGAGELFF. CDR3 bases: TGTGCCAGCAGTTTCATACTAGCGGGAGCCGGGGAGCTGTTTTTT.